The 28 T cell receptor beta chains below were found in one sample sequenced in a study of Graves' ophthalmopathy and Graves' hyperthyroidism. Amplification of TCR beta CDR3 regions used RNA transcripts. The first-round RT-PCR employed HTBI primers together with the Qiagen OneStep RT-PCR kit. A multiplex PCR was then performed as the second round. A single record per CDR3 protein comes from TCRdb applying MiXCR to the multiplex PCR reads. Found here are 500,000 to 800,000 distinct CDR3 sequences, more than 40% of them singletons; the top ten hold over 2.5%. Sequenced material: peripheral blood. Receptor source: an adult man with Graves' ophthalmopathy.

A single count supports this clonotype. The chain employs TRBV10-3 and TRBJ2-2, with TRBD2 matching 12 bases. Trimming took 6 bases from V and 5 from J; bases not matched to a gene: 10. This CDR3 comprises 17 residues. Germline V CDR1 and CDR2: ENHRY, SYGVKD. CDR3 loop: CAIRPRLAGEGTGELFF. As DNA, the CDR3 is TGTGCCATCAGGCCGAGACTAGCGGGAGAGGGAACCGGGGAGCTGTTTTTT.

This clonotype was counted ten times or more. The chain uses TRBV12-5 and TRBJ1-2, with 9 bases that match TRBD1. The CDR3 covers 15 residues. The germline V gene encodes CDR1 LGHNT and CDR2 FRNRAP. Trimming removed 5 bases from V and 0 bases from J; junction bases left unmatched: 4. CDR3 protein: CASGPGTGTNYGYTF. The CDR3 DNA sequence: TGTGCTAGTGGTCCTGGGACAGGGACTAACTATGGCTACACCTTC.

The V and J genes are TRBV29-1 and TRBJ1-5; possibly TRBD1 for D (6 bases). The germline CDR1 and CDR2 sequences are SQVTM and ANQGSEA. Trimming stripped 7 bases from V and 6 bases from J, with 13 bases between. The CDR3 runs to 12 residues. The CDR3 nucleotides are TGCAGCGAACAGGGTCTTAGTCAGCCCCAGCATTTT. Its translation: CSEQGLSQPQHF.

The gene calls are TRBV7-9 and TRBJ2-5; D is unclear. The J call may not be correct, given that the DNA end is closer to TRBJ2-7. CDR3 length equals 12 residues. The germline gives CDR1 SEHNR, CDR2 FQNEAQ (reference sequence). The CDR3 spells CASRLTRLEQYF. For the CDR3, the DNA is TGTGCCAGCAGGTTGACCAGACTCGAGCAGTACTTC.

This clonotype turned up a few times. The genes are TRBV6-5 and TRBJ1-2, with 9 nucleotides matching TRBD1. Germline CDR1 is MNHEY and CDR2 is SVGAGI. Germline trimming cut 2 bases from V and 11 bases from J; bases unmatched to any gene: 6. The CDR3 spans 13 residues. DNA for the CDR3: TGTGCCAGCAGTTACCTGACAGGGGGAGGTTACACCTTC. Protein product: CASSYLTGGGYTF.

The V gene is TRBV10-3, the J gene TRBJ2-5, with D possibly matching TRBD1 (6 bases). This CDR3 spans 13 amino acids. V lost 7 bases, J lost 5 bases, and 14 bases lay in between. Germline loops: CDR1 ENHRY, CDR2 SYGVKD. The CDR3 loop reads CAITEGVGETQYF. CDR3 coding DNA: TGTGCCATCACCGAGGGGGTTGGGGAGACCCAGTACTTC.

This clonotype was seen ten or more times. V usage is TRBV10-1 and J usage is TRBJ1-1; D may be TRBD1 (5 bases). Trimming pared 7 bases from V and 10 bases from J, leaving 16 bases between. The V gene's germline CDR1 is WNHNN and CDR2 SYGVQD (reference sequence). The CDR3 extends over 12 amino acids. The CDR3 region is CASIIDRRAAFF. CDR3 in DNA: TGCGCCAGCATTATCGACAGACGGGCAGCTTTCTTT.

The sample holds many counts of this clonotype. This sequence joins TRBV5-1 and TRBJ1-2; 10 nucleotides line up with TRBD1. The CDR3 consists of 15 residues. CDR1 is SGHRS, CDR2 YFSETQ, per germline. V shed 4 bases and J 6 bases; nucleotides not matched to a gene: 9. The CDR3 bases are TGCGCCAGCAGCCTGGAGTTGGGGACAGGGGATGGCTACACCTTC. Translated: CASSLELGTGDGYTF. The full variable domain, completed using reference TRBV5-1 and TRBJ1-2, is KAGVTQTPRYLIKTRGQQVTLSCSPISGHRSVSWYQQTPGQGLQFLFEYFSETQRNKGNFPGRFSGRQFSNSRSEMNVSTLELGDSALYLCASSLELGTGDGYTFGSGTRLTVV.

A word on this clonotype: A read error is possible here, since a much larger clone lies one base away. The chain uses TRBV10-3 and TRBJ1-6; 10 positions agree with TRBD1. Germline loops: CDR1 ENHRY, CDR2 SYGVKD. The CDR3 has 15 residues. CDR3 in DNA: TGTGCCAGCAGTGAAGGGACAGGGGTTGGTTCACCCCTCCACTTT. It translates to CASSEGTGVGSPLHF.

This clonotype has more than one count but fewer than ten. This chain uses TRBV5-6 with TRBJ1-4; D remains unclear. The CDR3 is 14 amino acids. Germline lookup yields CDR1 SGHDT and CDR2 YYEEEE. V lost 0 bases to trimming and J lost 8 bases, with 11 bases between them. In DNA, the CDR3 is TGTGCCAGCAGCTTGGGGCAGGTTGCGGAAAAACTGTTTTTT. Amino acid sequence: CASSLGQVAEKLFF.

This clonotype was seen ten or more times. The genes are TRBV5-1 and TRBJ1-3, with unresolved D. CDR3 size: 14 residues. V shed 4 bases and J shed 0 bases, with 8 bases lying between them. Germline-derived CDR1 and CDR2 are SGHRS and YFSETQ. CDR3 residues: CASSGESSGNTIYF. The CDR3 nucleotides read TGCGCCAGCAGCGGTGAGAGCTCTGGAAACACCATATATTTT. Variable domain in full (rest from reference TRBV5-1 and TRBJ1-3): KAGVTQTPRYLIKTRGQQVTLSCSPISGHRSVSWYQQTPGQGLQFLFEYFSETQRNKGNFPGRFSGRQFSNSRSEMNVSTLELGDSALYLCASSGESSGNTIYFGEGSWLTVV.

The V gene is TRBV20-1, the J gene TRBJ1-4, with 8 bases aligning to TRBD1. The ends lost 5 bases at V and 3 bases at J; junction bases unmatched: 11. Per germline, CDR1 DFQATT and CDR2 SNEGSKA (reference sequence). CDR3 length: 16 residues. The CDR3 here is CSAAQGAFEANEKLFF. The CDR3 DNA reads as TGCAGTGCTGCCCAGGGGGCGTTTGAAGCTAATGAAAAACTGTTTTTT.

V usage is TRBV7-6 and J usage is TRBJ2-5; D is perhaps TRBD1 or TRBD2 (9 bases each). CDR1 SGHVS and CDR2 FNYEAQ come from the germline V gene. The germline V and J ends were trimmed by 5 bases and 5 bases, with 21 bases remaining between them. The CDR3 contains 16 residues. The CDR3, as DNA: TGTGCCAGCAGCCGTAGCGGGGGAGGGACAGGGGAGACCCAGTACTTC. Translation: CASSRSGGGTGETQYF.

The rearrangement joins TRBV7-9 to TRBJ2-2; 14 positions agree with TRBD2. The ends lost 0 bases at V and 7 bases at J; junction bases unmatched: 10. CDR3 length: 19 amino acids. Germline CDR1 reads SEHNR; CDR2 reads FQNEAQ (reference sequence). The DNA for the CDR3 is TGTGCCAGCAGCTTAGCTCGCCCGGGACTAGCGGGAGTTAGCGGGGAGCTGTTTTTT. Its protein is CASSLARPGLAGVSGELFF. Complete variable domain (other parts from reference TRBV7-9 and TRBJ2-2): DTGVSQNPRHKITKRGQNVTFRCDPISEHNRLYWYRQTLGQGPEFLTYFQNEAQLEKSRLLSDRFSAERPKGSFSTLEIQRTEQGDSAMYLCASSLARPGLAGVSGELFFGEGSRLTVL.

This clonotype was observed at least ten times. The J gene is TRBJ2-7, the V gene TRBV7-6; weak D call: TRBD1 (5 bases). Trimming shortened V by 1 base and J by 4 bases, and 8 bases separated the two germline ends. The germline gives CDR1 SGHVS, CDR2 FNYEAQ. The CDR3 is 13 amino acids. The CDR3 sequence: CASSLEGVYEQYF. The CDR3 nucleotides read TGTGCCAGCAGCTTAGAAGGGGTGTACGAGCAGTACTTC.

V and J are TRBV9 and TRBJ2-6; maybe TRBD1 (6 bases). Trimming took off 0 bases at V and 0 bases at J, with 10 bases between the two ends. The CDR3 sequence is 17 residues long. The germline CDR1 and CDR2 sequences are SGDLS and YYNGEE. The CDR3 sequence: CASSVGTVYSGANVLTF. CDR3 nucleotides: TGTGCCAGCAGCGTAGGGACAGTTTACTCTGGGGCCAACGTCCTGACTTTC.

This clonotype appeared many times. This chain joins TRBV7-8 and TRBJ1-2; D might be TRBD1 (6 bases). V was trimmed by 6 bases and J by 8 bases, leaving 19 bases between them. This CDR3 is built from 14 residues. CDR1 and CDR2 from the germline V gene are SGHVS and FQNEAQ. CDR3 sequence reads: CASRPSGDPLGYTF. Here the CDR3 DNA reads TGTGCCAGCAGACCATCAGGGGATCCCCTCGGCTACACCTTC.

This clonotype was seen a handful of times. The genes are TRBV6-6 and TRBJ1-3; 7 positions agree with TRBD1. V lost 6 bases and J lost 2; bases outside the gene matches: 4. This CDR3 region has 14 residues. The germline CDR1 and CDR2 sequences are MNHNY and SVGAGI (reference sequence). The CDR3 reads CASSRQGAGNTIYF. The CDR3 DNA is TGTGCCAGCAGCCGACAGGGAGCTGGAAACACCATATATTTT.

This clonotype was detected only once. The chain links TRBV7-2 to TRBJ2-7; 8 nucleotides align to TRBD1. The CDR3 totals 17 residues. V shed 1 base, J shed 3 bases, and the junction held 11 bases outside the gene matches. Germline V gives CDR1 SGHTA, CDR2 FQGNSA. The CDR3 region is CASSLGLGTGGFYEQYF. The CDR3 DNA is TGTGCCAGCAGCTTAGGTCTAGGGACAGGCGGATTCTACGAGCAGTACTTC. Supplemented by reference TRBV7-2 and TRBJ2-7, the full variable domain reads GAGVSQSPSNKVTEKGKDVELRCDPISGHTALYWYRQSLGQGLEFLIYFQGNSAPDKSGLPSDRFSAERTGGSVSTLTIQRTQQEDSAVYLCASSLGLGTGGFYEQYFGPGTRLTVT.

This clonotype was counted between two and nine times. This chain uses TRBV2 with TRBJ1-5, with 9 bases identical to TRBD1. Germline V lookup: CDR1 SNHLY, CDR2 FYNNEI. The junction had 8 bases not matched to a gene; V was cut back by 2 bases and J by 6 bases. The CDR3 spans 16 residues. The CDR3 loop reads CASSEPPHRGLQPQHF. The CDR3 DNA reads as TGTGCCAGCAGTGAACCCCCACACAGGGGGCTTCAGCCCCAGCATTTT.

This clonotype was seen more than once but under ten times. V is TRBV6-5 and J is TRBJ1-2; tentative D call: TRBD1 (6 bases). The V gene's germline CDR1 is MNHEY and CDR2 SVGAGI. V shed 7 bases and J shed 8 bases, with 20 bases lying between them. This CDR3 is 14 amino acids long. The CDR3 DNA follows: TGTGCCAGCATTAACCCGGCAGGGGAAAGCGGCTACACCTTC. This gives the protein CASINPAGESGYTF.

Ten or more counts support this clonotype. This chain links TRBV10-3 with TRBJ1-1, with D possibly TRBD1 on 5 matching bases. Germline V gene data show CDR1 as ENHRY and CDR2 as SYGVKD. V lost 10 bases and J lost 3, with 15 bases in between. CDR3 size: 13 residues. The CDR3 spells CATLAGGDTEAFF. CDR3 bases: TGTGCCACCCTAGCTGGGGGTGACACTGAAGCTTTCTTT.

V gene TRBV7-9 combines with J gene TRBJ2-5; 16 bases agree with TRBD2. Germline CDR1 is SEHNR and CDR2 is FQNEAQ (reference sequence). V gave up 3 bases and J gave up 4 bases; unmatched junction bases: 8. The CDR3 is 18 amino acids. The CDR3 spells CASSLAGTSGGARETQYF. The CDR3 region has the DNA TGTGCCAGCAGCTTGGCCGGGACTAGCGGGGGGGCCAGAGAGACCCAGTACTTC.

This chain joins TRBV25-1 and TRBJ1-2, with 7 bases aligning to TRBD1. Per the germline V gene, CDR1 is MGHDK and CDR2 is SYGVNS. The CDR3 length is 16 residues. V gave up 6 bases and J gave up 4 bases; unmatched junction bases: 14. The chain's CDR3 is CASSSQLQGPTYGYTF. CDR3 DNA sequence: TGTGCCAGCAGCTCGCAATTACAGGGGCCAACCTATGGCTACACCTTC.

Only a few counts were recorded for this clonotype. CDR3 in DNA: TGTGCCAGCAGTGACCCACAGGGGCTCGGGTACGAGCAGTACTTC. It translates to CASSDPQGLGYEQYF. This chain links TRBV2 with TRBJ2-7; 7 positions agree with TRBD1. The CDR3 is 15 amino acids. V lost 3 bases to trimming and J lost 4 bases; unmatched junction nucleotides: 9. The V gene's germline CDR1 is SNHLY and CDR2 FYNNEI.

A few counts support this clonotype. V is TRBV12-3 or TRBV12-4 and J is TRBJ1-1; 7 nucleotides agree with TRBD1. Trimming took 5 bases from V and 0 from J; bases not matched to a gene: 6. This CDR3 contains 15 residues. The CDR3 region is CASSGTAAMNTEAFF. In DNA form, the CDR3 reads TGTGCCAGCAGTGGGACAGCCGCGATGAACACTGAAGCTTTCTTT.

In its sample, this clonotype was seen a few times. The chain carries TRBV6-2 or TRBV6-3 and TRBJ2-2; D possibly uses TRBD1 or TRBD2 (6 bases each). The CDR3 runs 16 residues. The V end lost 2 bases, the J end lost 6 bases, and 16 bases lay between the germline ends. Germline assignment: CDR1 MNHEY and CDR2 SVGEGT. The CDR3 region has the DNA TGTGCCAGCAGTTACACAGGGAGGAAATCAGCCGGGGAGCTGTTTTTT. Its translation is CASSYTGRKSAGELFF.

The gene calls are TRBV30 and TRBJ1-2; D gene ambiguous. The CDR3 covers 12 residues. Trimming left V 0 bases short and J 8 bases short, with 10 bases between. CDR1 and CDR2 from the germline V gene are GTSNPN and SVGIG (reference sequence). The CDR3 region has the DNA TGTGCCTGGAGTGTACGGTTCTGGGGCTACACCTTC. Encoded protein: CAWSVRFWGYTF.